This entry is about one TCR beta chain. The antigen remains undetermined. This CDR3 is built from 15 residues. CDR1 and CDR2 from the germline V gene are SGHTS and YDEGEE. Between the trimmed V and J ends, which lost 1 base and 1 base, there was a span of 12 bases. The sequenced cases were selected for having the highest brain T cell transcript signatures. At least one anti-epileptic drug was given before surgery. This sample is part of a study of brain T cells in children with intractable seizures. TCRdb keeps only in-frame clones here, not all; method: immunoSEQ multiplex PCR. The table records fewer than 80,000 clones, approximately 94% of them present only once. Study findings and constraints: Absence of clones before surgery may stem from lower sequencing depth. HCMV serostatus was not known, and viral specificity came from CDR3 similarity only.

The sample consisted of peripheral blood, taken at surgery. The chain employs TRBV5-8 and TRBJ2-7; D is unresolved. This sequence originates from a boy in the first two years of life with focal cortical dysplasia and intractable seizures. The CDR3 sequence is CASSLFSLGSYEQYF. CDR3 nucleotide sequence: TGTGCCAGCAGCTTGTTCTCGCTTGGATCCTACGAGCAGTACTTC. Using reference TRBV5-8 and TRBJ2-7 for the parts outside the CDR3, the full variable domain is EAGVTQSPTHLIKTRGQQATLRCSPISGHTSVYWYQQALGLGLQFLLWYDEGEERNRGNFPPRFSGRQFPNYSSELNVNALELEDSALYLCASSLFSLGSYEQYFGPGTRLTVT.